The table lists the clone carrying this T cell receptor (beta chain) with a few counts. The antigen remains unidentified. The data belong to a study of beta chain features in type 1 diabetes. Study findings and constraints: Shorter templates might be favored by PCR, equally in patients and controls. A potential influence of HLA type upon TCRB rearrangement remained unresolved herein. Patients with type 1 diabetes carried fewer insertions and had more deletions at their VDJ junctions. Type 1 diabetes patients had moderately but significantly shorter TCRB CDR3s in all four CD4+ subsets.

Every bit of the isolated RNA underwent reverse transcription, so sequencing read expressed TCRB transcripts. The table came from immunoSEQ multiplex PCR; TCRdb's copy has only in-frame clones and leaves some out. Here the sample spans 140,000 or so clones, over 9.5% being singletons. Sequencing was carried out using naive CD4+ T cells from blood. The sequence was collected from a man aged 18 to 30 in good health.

CDR3 residues: CASSSRQTTGYTF. The CDR3 DNA sequence: TGTGCCAGTAGTAGTCGACAAACAACTGGCTACACCTTC. This chain uses TRBV19 with TRBJ1-2; D uncertain. The CDR3 sequence is 13 residues long. Looked up from germline, CDR1 is LNHDA and CDR2 is SQIVND (reference sequence). V lost 4 bases and J lost 7, with 13 bases in between.